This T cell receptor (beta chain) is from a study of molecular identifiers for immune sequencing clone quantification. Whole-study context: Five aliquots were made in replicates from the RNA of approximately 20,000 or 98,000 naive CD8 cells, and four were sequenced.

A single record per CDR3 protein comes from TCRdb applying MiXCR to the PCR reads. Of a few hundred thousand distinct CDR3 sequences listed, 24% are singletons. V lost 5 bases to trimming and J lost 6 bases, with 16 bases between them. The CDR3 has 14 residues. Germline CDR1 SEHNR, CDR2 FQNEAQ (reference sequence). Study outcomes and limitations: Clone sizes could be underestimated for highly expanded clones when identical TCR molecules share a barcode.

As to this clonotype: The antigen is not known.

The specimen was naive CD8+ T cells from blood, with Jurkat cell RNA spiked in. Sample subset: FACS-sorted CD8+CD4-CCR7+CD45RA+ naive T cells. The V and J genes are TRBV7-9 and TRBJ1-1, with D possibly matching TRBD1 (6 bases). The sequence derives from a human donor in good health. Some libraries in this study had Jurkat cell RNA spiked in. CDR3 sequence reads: CASSLGGRGAEAFF. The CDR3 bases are TGTGCCAGCAGCCTCGGGGGCAGGGGAGCTGAAGCTTTCTTT.